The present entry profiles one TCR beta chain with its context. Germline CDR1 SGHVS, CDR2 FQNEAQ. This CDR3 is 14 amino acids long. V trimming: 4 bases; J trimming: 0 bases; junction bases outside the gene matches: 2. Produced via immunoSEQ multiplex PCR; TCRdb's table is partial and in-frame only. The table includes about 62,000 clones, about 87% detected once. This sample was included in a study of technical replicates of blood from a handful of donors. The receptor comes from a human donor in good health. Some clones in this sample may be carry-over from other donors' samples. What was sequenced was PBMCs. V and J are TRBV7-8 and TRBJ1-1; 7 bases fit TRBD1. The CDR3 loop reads CASSYRGMNTEAFF. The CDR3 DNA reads TGTGCCAGCAGCTACAGGGGCATGAACACTGAAGCTTTCTTT. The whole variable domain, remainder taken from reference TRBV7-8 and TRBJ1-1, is GAGVSQSPRYKVAKRGQDVALRCDPISGHVSLFWYQQALGQGPEFLTYFQNEAQLDKSGLPSDRFFAERPEGSVSTLKIQRTQQEDSAVYLCASSYRGMNTEAFFGQGTRLTVV.